Listed below are T cell receptor beta chains from one sample, sequenced in a study of blood T cell repertoires in COVID-19. Generated by immunoSEQ multiplex PCR, the TCRdb table keeps only in-frame clones and is missing some. The sample comprises hundreds of thousands of clones, 70% to 85% of which are singletons, and approximately 3.2% rests with the top ten. The source material was peripheral blood. The receptors stem from a woman of 80 years or more with acute or convalescent COVID-19. CDR3s include the opening cysteine and the closing phenylalanine or tryptophan. A D gene is named only where the DNA matches it firmly. Expanded clones get a size class; other rows say once, few or many, or leave the size out.

V	D	J	length	size	CDR3	DNA
TRBV6-5	-	TRBJ1-5	15	-	CASSRSGISNQPQHF	TGTGCCAGCAGTCGCTCGGGTATTAGCAATCAGCCCCAGCATTTT
TRBV4-3	TRBD2	TRBJ2-5	17	-	CASSQIPGLAGGETQYF	TGCGCCAGCAGCCAGATACCGGGACTAGCGGGAGGGGAGACCCAGTACTTC
TRBV25-1	TRBD2	TRBJ2-1	16	-	CASSSLAGAAYNEQFF	TGTGCCAGCAGCTCCCTAGCGGGGGCAGCTTACAATGAGCAGTTCTTC
TRBV9	TRBD1	TRBJ1-6	15	-	CASSPQTGVDSPLHF	TGTGCCAGCAGCCCCCAGACAGGGGTGGATTCACCCCTCCACTTT
TRBV19	-	TRBJ1-6	17	-	CASSMGATGTRNSPLHF	TGTGCCAGTAGTATGGGCGCGACCGGGACACGAAATTCACCCCTCCACTTT
TRBV6-5	TRBD1	TRBJ2-7	14	many	CASSTGGDPYEQYF	TGTGCCAGCAGCACAGGGGGAGATCCTTACGAGCAGTACTTC
TRBV7-9	TRBD1	TRBJ1-1	16	-	CASSYSPDRASTEAFF	TGTGCCAGCAGCTACTCCCCGGACAGGGCGAGCACTGAAGCTTTCTTT
TRBV12-3/TRBV12-4	TRBD2	TRBJ2-7	13	once	CASSPFGLVKQYF	TGTGCCAGCAGTCCCTTCGGACTAGTCAAGCAGTACTTC
TRBV7-3	-	TRBJ1-2	14	few	CASSLQPGNYGYTF	TGTGCCAGCAGCTTACAGCCAGGGAACTATGGCTACACCTTC
TRBV6-5	-	TRBJ1-2	13	-	CASSYSRGGGYTF	TGTGCCAGCAGTTACTCTCGAGGGGGAGGCTACACCTTC
TRBV18	-	TRBJ1-5	17	-	CASSPPGQLYSNQPQHF	TGTGCCAGCTCACCACCCGGACAGCTTTATAGCAATCAGCCCCAGCATTTT
TRBV5-1	-	TRBJ2-2	14	-	CASRGASNTGELFF	TGCGCCAGCAGAGGGGCCTCGAACACCGGGGAGCTGTTTTTT
TRBV11-3	TRBD1	TRBJ2-1	16	-	CASSPRGGQGSNEQFF	TGTGCCAGCAGCCCGCGTGGGGGACAGGGGTCGAATGAGCAGTTCTTC
TRBV5-1	-	TRBJ1-1	15	-	CASNQDSSLNTEAFF	TGCGCCAGCAACCAAGACAGCTCTCTGAACACTGAAGCTTTCTTT
TRBV9	TRBD2	TRBJ2-3	16	few	CASSVDLAGGTDTQYF	TGTGCCAGCAGCGTAGATCTAGCGGGGGGGACAGATACGCAGTATTTT
TRBV6-5	-	TRBJ2-2	12	once	CASRKGAGELFF	TGTGCCAGCAGGAAGGGAGCCGGGGAGCTGTTTTTT
TRBV7-2	-	TRBJ2-5	12	-	CASSPRGETQYF	TGTGCCAGCAGCCCACGGGGGGAGACCCAGTACTTC
TRBV7-2	-	TRBJ1-6	16	-	CASSPALGQNNSPLHF	TGTGCCAGCAGCCCAGCCCTCGGACAGAATAATTCACCCCTCCACTTT
TRBV4-3	-	TRBJ2-5	14	many	CASSQGRQWETQYF	TGCGCCAGCAGCCAAGGGAGGCAGTGGGAGACCCAGTACTTC
TRBV27	-	TRBJ2-2	15	many	CASSRLGLGTGELFF	TGTGCCAGCAGTAGGTTGGGCTTGGGCACCGGGGAGCTGTTTTTT
TRBV7-6	TRBD1	TRBJ2-7	16	-	CASSLGNRGRSYEQYF	TGTGCCAGCAGCTTAGGAAACAGGGGGCGTTCCTACGAGCAGTACTTC
TRBV5-6	TRBD2	TRBJ2-3	16	-	CASRLLAGGGTDTQYF	TGTGCCAGCAGGCTTCTAGCGGGAGGGGGCACAGATACGCAGTATTTT
TRBV19	-	TRBJ2-7	15	-	CASARTGGESYEQYF	TGTGCCAGCGCGAGGACCGGGGGAGAAAGCTACGAGCAGTACTTC
TRBV3-1/TRBV3-2	TRBD2	TRBJ2-1	15	-	CASSQELAGGHQQFF	TGTGCCAGCAGCCAAGAACTAGCGGGGGGGCACCAGCAGTTCTTC
TRBV25-1	TRBD1	TRBJ1-2	14	-	CASSETDRGYGYTF	TGTGCCAGCAGTGAGACCGACAGGGGCTATGGCTACACCTTC
TRBV7-2	-	TRBJ2-1	12	-	CASSFLGAGQFF	TGTGCCAGCAGCTTTTTGGGGGCTGGGCAGTTCTTC
TRBV10-1	TRBD2	TRBJ2-7	20	once	CASSELRTSGSSRQIYEQYF	TGCGCCAGCAGTGAATTAAGGACTAGCGGGAGTTCCCGACAGATTTACGAGCAGTACTTC
TRBV6-6	-	TRBJ1-1	13	once	CASSLGGNTEAFF	TGTGCCAGCAGTTTGGGAGGGAACACTGAAGCTTTCTTT
TRBV15	-	TRBJ1-4	13	-	CATSREGRGKLFF	TGTGCCACCAGCAGGGAGGGTAGGGGAAAACTGTTTTTT
TRBV13	TRBD1	TRBJ2-1	16	-	CASSFGRGQTYNEQFF	TGTGCCAGCAGCTTCGGAAGGGGGCAGACTTACAATGAGCAGTTCTTC
TRBV5-1	TRBD1	TRBJ2-3	16	-	CASSSKGALSTDTQYF	TGCGCCAGCAGTTCGAAGGGGGCGCTTAGCACAGATACGCAGTATTTT
TRBV10-3	-	TRBJ1-6	14	-	CAIRTDSYNSPLHF	TGTGCCATCAGGACAGACTCCTATAATTCACCCCTCCACTTT
TRBV7-9	-	TRBJ1-2	13	-	CASSLAQGHGYTF	TGTGCCAGCAGCTTAGCACAGGGTCATGGCTACACCTTC
TRBV10-3	TRBD1	TRBJ1-6	17	once	CAISGTGGDSYNSPLHF	TGTGCCATCAGTGGGACAGGGGGAGACTCCTATAATTCACCCCTCCACTTT
TRBV5-1	TRBD1	TRBJ1-1	14	-	CASSWGDRDTEAFF	TGCGCCAGCAGCTGGGGGGACAGAGACACTGAAGCTTTCTTT
TRBV7-9	-	TRBJ1-4	15	-	CASSGDGRGGEKLFF	TGTGCCAGCAGCGGCGACGGCCGCGGCGGTGAAAAACTGTTTTTT
TRBV2	TRBD1	TRBJ1-6	13	-	CARGQGHNSPLHF	TGTGCCAGGGGACAGGGGCATAATTCACCCCTCCACTTT
TRBV9	TRBD1	TRBJ1-5	13	few	CASSGTGNQPQHF	TGTGCCAGCAGCGGGACAGGGAATCAGCCCCAGCATTTT
TRBV4-1	-	TRBJ1-2	15	-	CASSQDDTSLYGYTF	TGCGCCAGCAGCCAAGACGACACCTCCCTCTATGGCTACACCTTC
TRBV5-4	TRBD1	TRBJ1-2	14	once	CASSFGQANYGYTF	TGTGCCAGCAGTTTCGGACAGGCGAACTATGGCTACACCTTC
TRBV5-1	-	TRBJ1-2	15	once	CASSLSQGISYGYTF	TGCGCCAGCAGCTTGAGTCAGGGGATTAGCTATGGCTACACCTTC
TRBV7-2	-	TRBJ1-5	15	-	CASSSQGMGNQPQHF	TGTGCCAGCAGCTCTCAGGGGATGGGGAATCAGCCCCAGCATTTT
TRBV3-1/TRBV3-2	-	TRBJ2-7	14	many	CASSREIGLYEQYF	TGTGCCAGCAGCCGGGAGATCGGGCTCTACGAGCAGTACTTC
TRBV10-2	TRBD2	TRBJ2-1	14	-	CASNGLAAYNEQFF	TGCGCCAGTAATGGACTAGCGGCCTACAATGAGCAGTTCTTC
TRBV5-4	-	TRBJ2-1	14	-	CASSLDLRATEQFF	TGTGCCAGCAGCCTGGACCTGCGGGCTACTGAGCAGTTCTTC
TRBV5-1	-	TRBJ2-2	17	-	CASSLAFGFGALGELFF	TGCGCCAGCAGCTTGGCCTTTGGTTTTGGAGCGCTCGGGGAGCTGTTTTTT
TRBV2	TRBD2	TRBJ2-1	14	-	CATSGTSGYNEQFF	TGTGCCACCTCCGGGACTAGCGGATACAATGAGCAGTTCTTC
TRBV6-5	-	TRBJ1-1	15	few	CASSLTGTSNTEAFF	TGTGCCAGCAGTTTGACCGGGACATCGAACACTGAAGCTTTCTTT
TRBV2	-	TRBJ1-5	13	once	CASRADTPKPQHF	TGTGCCAGCAGGGCGGACACCCCAAAGCCCCAGCATTTT
TRBV6-5	-	TRBJ1-5	14	few	CASRLQGQSQPQHF	TGTGCCAGCAGACTTCAGGGACAATCTCAGCCCCAGCATTTT
TRBV3-1/TRBV3-2	TRBD1	TRBJ1-3	15	-	CASSRRQGQGNTIYF	TGTGCCAGCAGCCGCAGACAGGGGCAGGGAAACACCATATATTTT
TRBV5-6	TRBD1	TRBJ2-2	15	-	CASSWDRGNTGELFF	TGTGCCAGCAGCTGGGACAGGGGTAACACCGGGGAGCTGTTTTTT
TRBV7-9	TRBD2	TRBJ2-4	19	-	CASSSTIGTSGSAKNIQYF	TGTGCCAGCAGCTCAACAATAGGGACTAGCGGTTCGGCCAAAAACATTCAGTACTTC
TRBV3-1/TRBV3-2	-	TRBJ2-3	14	-	CASSGLPSQDTQYF	TGTGCCAGCTCCGGACTACCCTCACAAGATACGCAGTATTTT
TRBV10-1	TRBD1	TRBJ1-6	15	-	CASSEYRTGNSPLHF	TGCGCCAGCAGTGAGTACCGGACAGGAAATTCACCCCTCCACTTT
TRBV5-1	-	TRBJ1-2	14	-	CASSLGGASYGYTF	TGCGCCAGCAGCTTGGGTGGGGCGAGCTATGGCTACACCTTC
TRBV28	TRBD1	TRBJ1-4	18	-	CASSPSGQAYATNEKLFF	TGTGCCAGCAGCCCTTCGGGACAGGCCTATGCAACTAATGAAAAACTGTTTTTT
TRBV7-2	-	TRBJ2-3	12	once	CASSPSTDTQYF	TGTGCCAGCAGCCCTTCCACAGATACGCAGTATTTT
TRBV7-9	TRBD1	TRBJ2-2	17	-	CASSGTGGALNTGELFF	TGTGCCAGCAGCGGGACAGGGGGCGCTTTGAACACCGGGGAGCTGTTTTTT